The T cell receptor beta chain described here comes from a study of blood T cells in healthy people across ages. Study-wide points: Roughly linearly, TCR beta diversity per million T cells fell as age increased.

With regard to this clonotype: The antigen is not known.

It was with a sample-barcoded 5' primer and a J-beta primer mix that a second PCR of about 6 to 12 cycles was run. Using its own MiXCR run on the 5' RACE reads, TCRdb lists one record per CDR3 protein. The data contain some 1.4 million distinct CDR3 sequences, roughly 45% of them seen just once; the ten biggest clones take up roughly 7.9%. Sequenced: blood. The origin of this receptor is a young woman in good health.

The CDR3 reads CALRRLLNTGELFF. The CDR3 DNA sequence: TGTGCCCTTAGGCGCCTACTGAACACCGGGGAGCTGTTTTTT. The V gene is TRBV7-2, the J gene TRBJ2-2; D remains ambiguous. This CDR3 is 14 amino acids long. V lost 11 bases, J lost 1 base, and 14 bases lay in between. In germline, CDR1 is SGHTA, CDR2 FQGNSA. Using reference TRBV7-2 and TRBJ2-2 for the parts outside the CDR3, the full variable domain is GAGVSQSPSNKVTEKGKDVELRCDPISGHTALYWYRQSLGQGLEFLIYFQGNSAPDKSGLPSDRFSAERTGGSVSTLTIQRTQQEDSAVYLCALRRLLNTGELFFGEGSRLTVL.